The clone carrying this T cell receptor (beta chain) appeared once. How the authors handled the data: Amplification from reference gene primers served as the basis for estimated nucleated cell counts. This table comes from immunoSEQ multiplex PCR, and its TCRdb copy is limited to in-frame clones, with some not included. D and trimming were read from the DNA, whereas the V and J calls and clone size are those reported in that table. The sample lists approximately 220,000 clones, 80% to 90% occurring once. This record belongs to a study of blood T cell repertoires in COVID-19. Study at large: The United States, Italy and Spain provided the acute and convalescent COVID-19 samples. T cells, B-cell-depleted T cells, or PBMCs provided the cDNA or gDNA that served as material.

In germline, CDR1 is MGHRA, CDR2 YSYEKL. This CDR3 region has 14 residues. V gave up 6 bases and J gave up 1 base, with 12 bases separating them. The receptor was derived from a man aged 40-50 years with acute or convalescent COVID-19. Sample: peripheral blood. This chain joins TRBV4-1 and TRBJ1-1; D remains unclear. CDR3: CASRSDDRNTEAFF. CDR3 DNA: TGCGCCAGCAGAAGCGACGACCGGAACACTGAAGCTTTCTTT.